The 6 T cell receptor beta chains below were found in one sample sequenced in a study of blood T cell repertoires in COVID-19. Only in-frame clones appear in the TCRdb table, and some are missing; sequencing was by immunoSEQ multiplex PCR. The sample lists around 230,000 clones, more than 80% occurring once. Sequencing was done on a sample of peripheral blood. The receptors were gathered from a man younger than 45 who had recovered from COVID-19.

This chain links TRBV11-2 with TRBJ1-1; 9 bases match TRBD1. Trimming at V came to 3 bases and at J to 5 bases, leaving 7 bases not matched to a gene. The CDR3 loop spans 15 amino acids. From germline, CDR1 is SGHAT and CDR2 FQNNGV. The CDR3 DNA reads as TGTGCCAGCAGCTTTCTGACAGGGGGATTAACTGAAGCTTTCTTT. The encoded protein is CASSFLTGGLTEAFF. Full variable domain (remainder filled in from reference TRBV11-2 and TRBJ1-1): EAGVAQSPRYKIIEKRQSVAFWCNPISGHATLYWYQQILGQGPKLLIQFQNNGVVDDSQLPKDRFSAERLKGVDSTLKIQPAKLEDSAVYLCASSFLTGGLTEAFFGQGTRLTVV.

Here the CDR3 DNA reads TGCGCCAGCAGCCAAGGAAGATTAGGGGGACAGTCCTACGAGCAGTACTTC. The encoded protein is CASSQGRLGGQSYEQYF. The chain carries TRBV4-1 and TRBJ2-7; 7 nucleotides agree with TRBD1. J gave up 1 base and V 1 base, and 10 bases lay outside the gene matches. Germline V gives CDR1 MGHRA, CDR2 YSYEKL. CDR3 length equals 17 residues.

This clone was counted ten times or more. The chain couples TRBV18 to TRBJ1-6, with D unclear. The ends were cut back, 3 bases at V and 5 bases at J, with 26 bases in the middle. Germline CDR1 KGHSH, CDR2 LQKENI. This CDR3 has 20 amino acids. The CDR3 DNA follows: TGTGCCAGCTCACCTTTTCGGTTAGAGGGCAACCTCCTTCATAATTCACCCCTCCACTTT. Amino acid sequence: CASSPFRLEGNLLHNSPLHF.

This clone occurred a few times. The gene calls are TRBV7-6 and TRBJ2-2, with a tentative D call TRBD1 (6 bases). CDR1 and CDR2 from the germline V gene are SGHVS and FNYEAQ. This CDR3 has 17 amino acids. V was trimmed by 5 bases and J by 5 bases, leaving 21 bases between them. CDR3 sequence: CASSPVSLQGNTGELFF. The DNA for the CDR3 is TGTGCCAGCAGCCCAGTATCTCTACAGGGAAATACCGGGGAGCTGTTTTTT. The variable domain in full, with the rest retrieved from reference TRBV7-6 and TRBJ2-2, is GAGVSQSPRYKVTKRGQDVALRCDPISGHVSLYWYRQALGQGPEFLTYFNYEAQQDKSGLPNDRFSAERPEGSISTLTIQRTEQRDSAMYRCASSPVSLQGNTGELFFGEGSRLTVL.

This clone has ten or more counts. V usage is TRBV28 and J usage is TRBJ1-5; 11 nucleotides agree with TRBD1. The CDR3 contains 16 residues. Germline trimming cut 6 bases from V and 6 bases from J; bases unmatched to any gene: 10. Germline values: CDR1 MDHEN, CDR2 SYDVKM. The CDR3 region has the DNA TGTGCCAGCAGAAGATCCGGACAGGGGGCACGTCAGCCCCAGCATTTT. Protein product: CASRRSGQGARQPQHF.

This clone came up once. The chain uses TRBV24-1 and TRBJ1-3; TRBD1 might be the D (5 bases). CDR1 and CDR2 from the germline V gene are KGHDR and SFDVKD. V lost 12 bases and J lost 4, with 15 bases in between. The CDR3 extends over 13 amino acids. The CDR3 coding sequence is TGTGCCGCGACGGGGGACGAGGGAAACACCATATATTTT. Amino acid sequence: CAATGDEGNTIYF.